This TCR beta chain was sequenced in a study of cytomegalovirus exposure and HLA in healthy donors. The germline CDR1 and CDR2 sequences are MNHEY and SMNVEV (reference sequence). The CDR3 is 15 amino acids. The V end was cut by 0 bases, the J end by 1 base, with 9 bases between. It was with 60 Vbeta and 13 Jbeta primers that the PCR ran. This table comes from immunoSEQ multiplex PCR, and its TCRdb copy is limited to in-frame clones, with some not included. Here the sample spans some 140,000 clones, around three quarters being singletons. The source of this sequence is a woman in her thirties or forties in good health and CMV-seronegative. Input material: PBMCs. The J gene is TRBJ1-1, the V gene TRBV27; the D is unclear. CDR3 loop: CASSLSAASNTEAFF. In nucleotides, the CDR3 is TGTGCCAGCAGTTTATCTGCGGCATCGAACACTGAAGCTTTCTTT.